The 2 T cell receptor beta chains given below trace back to one sample, sequenced in a study of beta chain bispecific antibodies for T cell cancers. Regarding the study as a whole: In these mixed samples, most targeted TRBV reads derived from the leukemia cell line.

The antigens for these receptors are not known. TCRdb itself ran the 5' RACE reads through MiXCR, one entry per CDR3 protein. Here the sample spans tens of thousands of distinct CDR3 sequences, under 3% being singletons. Blood mononuclear cells were expanded for 2 to 3 days using either OKT3 anti-CD3 antibody or CD3/CD28 beads. Sequenced material: healthy donor T cells cultured with leukemia cells. Receptors were obtained from a human donor in good health. Some clones in this sample may be carry-over from other donors' samples.

Ten or more counts support this clonotype. V usage is TRBV29-1 and J usage is TRBJ2-7; D not certain. Germline CDR1 is SQVTM and CDR2 is ANQGSEA. Trimming left V 3 bases short and J 0 bases short, with 9 bases between. This CDR3 is built from 13 residues. The CDR3 loop reads CSVELISSYEQYF. The CDR3 coding sequence is TGCAGCGTTGAGTTGATATCCTCCTACGAGCAGTACTTC.

This clonotype has at least ten counts. The CDR3 loop reads CAWSVGRTYEQYF. In DNA form, the CDR3 reads TGTGCCTGGAGTGTAGGACGGACCTACGAGCAGTACTTC. The rearrangement uses TRBV30 and TRBJ2-7; D call uncertain. The CDR3 loop spans 13 amino acids. V lost 0 bases and J lost 2, with 8 bases in between. Germline V gene data show CDR1 as GTSNPN and CDR2 as SVGIG (reference sequence).